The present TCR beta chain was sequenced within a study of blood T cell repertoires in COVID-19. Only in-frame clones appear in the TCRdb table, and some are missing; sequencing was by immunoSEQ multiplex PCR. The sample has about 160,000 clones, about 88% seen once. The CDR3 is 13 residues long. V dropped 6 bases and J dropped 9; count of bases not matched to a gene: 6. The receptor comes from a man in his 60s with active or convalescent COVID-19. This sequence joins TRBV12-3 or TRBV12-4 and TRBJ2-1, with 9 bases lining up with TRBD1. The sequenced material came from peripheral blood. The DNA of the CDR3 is TGTGCCAGCAGACAGGGGGCGGCCACTGAGCAGTTCTTC. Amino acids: CASRQGAATEQFF.